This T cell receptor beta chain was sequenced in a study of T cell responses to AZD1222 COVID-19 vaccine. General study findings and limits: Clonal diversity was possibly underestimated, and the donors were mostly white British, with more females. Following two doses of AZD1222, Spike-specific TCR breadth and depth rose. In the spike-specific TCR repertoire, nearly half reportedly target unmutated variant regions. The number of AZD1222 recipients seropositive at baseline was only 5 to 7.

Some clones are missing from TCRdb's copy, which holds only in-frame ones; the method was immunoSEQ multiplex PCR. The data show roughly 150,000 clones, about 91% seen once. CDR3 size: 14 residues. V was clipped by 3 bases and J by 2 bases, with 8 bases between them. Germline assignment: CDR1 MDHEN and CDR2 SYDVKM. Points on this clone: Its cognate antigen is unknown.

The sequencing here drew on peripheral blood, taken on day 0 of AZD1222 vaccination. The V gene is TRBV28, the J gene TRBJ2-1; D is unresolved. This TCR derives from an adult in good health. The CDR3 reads CASSLGIAYNEQFF. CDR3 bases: TGTGCCAGCAGTTTGGGGATTGCCTACAATGAGCAGTTCTTC.